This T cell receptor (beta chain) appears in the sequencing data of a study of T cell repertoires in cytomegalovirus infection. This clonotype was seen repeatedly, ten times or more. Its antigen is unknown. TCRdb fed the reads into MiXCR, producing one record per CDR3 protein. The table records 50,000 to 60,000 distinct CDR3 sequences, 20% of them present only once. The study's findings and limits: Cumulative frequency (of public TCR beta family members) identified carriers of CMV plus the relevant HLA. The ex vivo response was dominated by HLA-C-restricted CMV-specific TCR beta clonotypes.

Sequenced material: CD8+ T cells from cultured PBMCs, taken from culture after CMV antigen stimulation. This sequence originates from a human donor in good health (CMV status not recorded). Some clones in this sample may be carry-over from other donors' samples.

CDR3 residues: CASTASREDEQYF. The DNA of the CDR3 is TGTGCCAGCACCGCCTCCCGAGAGGATGAGCAGTACTTC. V gene TRBV7-2 combines with J gene TRBJ2-7; D gene unclear. V was shortened by 7 bases and J by 7 bases, with 17 bases between the two germline ends. Germline CDR1 is SGHTA and CDR2 is FQGNSA. There are 13 residues in the CDR3.